This TCR beta chain was obtained from a study of regulatory T cells in long-lasting Graves disease. iRepertoire HTBI primers and Arm-PCR of CDR3 regions built TCR beta libraries. TCRdb redid the calling of the multiplex PCR reads with MiXCR, one entry per CDR3 protein. The sample yields some 430,000 distinct CDR3 sequences, roughly a fifth seen once. This clonotype was observed many times. Documented time point: persistent/refractory GD, antithyroid drugs over 5 years with positive TRAb. Generation of the TCR library employed RNA extracted from PBMCs. The V end lost 7 bases, the J end lost 4 bases, and 19 bases lay between the germline ends. From germline, CDR1 is SNHLY and CDR2 FYNNEI. The CDR3 is made up of 15 amino acids.

This specimen consisted of peripheral blood mononuclear cells (PBMCs), obtained when the disease was refractory, from a patient treated with antithyroid drugs. This TCR derives from a female donor with Graves disease. The J gene is TRBJ1-2, the V gene TRBV2; no definite D call. DNA for the CDR3: TGTGCCAGCACCATTGGGCCCGGGGAAATCTATGGCTACACCTTC. Translated: CASTIGPGEIYGYTF.